This T cell receptor (beta chain) was retrieved from a study of cytomegalovirus exposure and HLA in healthy donors. Primers for the PCR totalled 60 Vbeta and 13 Jbeta. Produced via immunoSEQ multiplex PCR; TCRdb's table is partial and in-frame only. This table has 110,000 or so clones, roughly 70% appearing once. This clone was seen more than once but under ten times. The specimen was PBMCs. This clonotype was obtained from a woman aged 40 to 50 in good health and CMV-seropositive.

The CDR3 DNA sequence: TGTGCCAGCAGTGATGACAGAAGTGCAGAGACCCAGTACTTC. Its translation: CASSDDRSAETQYF. The chain uses TRBV2 and TRBJ2-5; a possible D gene is TRBD1 (5 bases). The germline V and J ends were trimmed by 3 bases and 4 bases, with 12 bases remaining between them. In germline, CDR1 is SNHLY, CDR2 FYNNEI. The CDR3 consists of 14 residues. The variable domain in full, with the rest retrieved from reference TRBV2 and TRBJ2-5, is EPEVTQTPSHQVTQMGQEVILRCVPISNHLYFYWYRQILGQKVEFLVSFYNNEISEKSEIFDDQFSVERPDGSNFTLKIRSTKLEDSAMYFCASSDDRSAETQYFGPGTRLLVL.